These 22 T cell receptor beta chains originate from one sample sequenced in a study of identical twins. TCRdb processed the 5' RACE reads anew with MiXCR; each CDR3 protein has one entry. This table has more than 400,000 distinct CDR3 sequences, 13% to 15% appearing once. These data also featured in a second study, about yellow fever vaccine responses in identical twins.

Sequencing input: CD4+ T cells sorted from blood. The source is a woman aged 18-35 years in good health.

This clonotype has more than one count but fewer than ten. V gene TRBV19 combines with J gene TRBJ2-3; 10 bases map to TRBD2. V lost 6 bases, J lost 3 bases, and 9 bases stayed unmatched. The CDR3 spans 16 residues. Looked up from germline, CDR1 is LNHDA and CDR2 is SQIVND (reference sequence). CDR3 nucleotides: TGTGCCAGTAGCCCCGTTTCTAGCGGGGGAACAGATACGCAGTATTTT. It specifies CASSPVSSGGTDTQYF.

This clonotype was counted at least ten times. The chain carries TRBV7-8 and TRBJ2-2, with D possibly matching TRBD1 (5 bases). The CDR3 runs to 14 residues. In germline, CDR1 is SGHVS, CDR2 FQNEAQ. V lost 5 bases to trimming and J lost 2 bases, with 9 bases between them. The CDR3, as DNA: TGTGCCAGCAGCACCCAGGGAAACACCGGGGAGCTGTTTTTT. Translation: CASSTQGNTGELFF.

The chain uses TRBV5-1 and TRBJ2-3, with 13 nucleotides matching TRBD2. CDR3 length equals 15 residues. Germline trimming cut 4 bases from V and 7 bases from J; bases unmatched to any gene: 6. Germline CDR1 and CDR2: SGHRS and YFSETQ. CDR3 bases: TGCGCCAGCAGCCAGGGACTAGCGGGACCTTATACGCAGTATTTT. This translates into CASSQGLAGPYTQYF.

The rearrangement links TRBV6-1 to TRBJ2-7; 9 bases line up with TRBD1. V trimming: 8 bases; J trimming: 2 bases; junction bases outside the gene matches: 10. Per the germline V gene, CDR1 is MNHNS and CDR2 is SASEGT. CDR3 length: 15 amino acids. This CDR3 reads CASEKGGTGPYEQYF. CDR3 bases: TGTGCCAGCGAAAAGGGCGGGACAGGGCCCTACGAGCAGTACTTC.

This clonotype appeared a few times. The rearrangement uses TRBV7-9 and TRBJ1-1; D remains unclear. Germline V lookup: CDR1 SEHNR, CDR2 FQNEAQ (reference sequence). Trimming removed 1 base from V and 3 bases from J, with 12 bases in between. This CDR3 is 15 amino acids long. The CDR3 here is CASSLVPTWDTEAFF. In DNA, the CDR3 is TGTGCCAGCAGCTTAGTGCCAACCTGGGACACTGAAGCTTTCTTT.

The chain combines TRBV4-2 with TRBJ2-5; D gene uncertain. Trimming removed 0 bases at V and 5 bases at J, with 13 bases between. The germline gives CDR1 LGHNA, CDR2 YNFKEQ. The CDR3 extends over 15 amino acids. CDR3 coding DNA: TGTGCCAGCAGCCAAGAGGGCCGACCCGGGGAGACCCAGTACTTC. Encoded protein: CASSQEGRPGETQYF.

V usage is TRBV19 and J usage is TRBJ1-3; D gene ambiguous. The CDR3 has 15 amino acids. CDR1 and CDR2 (germline): LNHDA, SQIVND (reference sequence). Trimming shortened V by 5 bases and J by 0 bases, and 11 bases separated the two germline ends. CDR3 in DNA: TGTGCCAGTAGTTATAGGACTAACTCTGGAAACACCATATATTTT. Protein product: CASSYRTNSGNTIYF. Full variable domain (outside the CDR3, taken from reference TRBV19 and TRBJ1-3): DGGITQSPKYLFRKEGQNVTLSCEQNLNHDAMYWYRQDPGQGLRLIYYSQIVNDFQKGDIAEGYSVSREKKESFPLTVTSAQKNPTAFYLCASSYRTNSGNTIYFGEGSWLTVV.

The rearrangement uses TRBV12-3 or TRBV12-4 and TRBJ1-2; 7 bases line up with TRBD1. This CDR3 has 14 amino acids. With 3 bases clipped from V and 6 bases from J, the junction kept 7 bases outside the gene matches. DNA of the CDR3: TGTGCCAGCAGTTTGATCCAACAGGGGAATGGCTACACCTTC. This encodes CASSLIQQGNGYTF.

Only a few counts were recorded for this clonotype. This chain links TRBV2 with TRBJ2-1, with D unclear. The CDR3 extends over 14 amino acids. The V and J ends lost 4 bases and 0 bases respectively, with 7 bases between them. From germline, CDR1 is SNHLY and CDR2 FYNNEI. CDR3 loop: CASSVNYSYNEQFF. The CDR3 bases are TGTGCCAGCAGTGTTAACTACTCCTACAATGAGCAGTTCTTC.

The genes are TRBV25-1 and TRBJ2-3; D remains ambiguous. With 7 bases removed from V and 1 base from J, the gap between germline ends came to 9 bases. CDR3 length: 13 residues. Germline V gives CDR1 MGHDK, CDR2 SYGVNS. The CDR3 coding sequence is TGTGCCAGCACGAAGTCTGGCACAGATACGCAGTATTTT. Translated, it gives CASTKSGTDTQYF.

This clonotype was seen only a few times. The chain carries TRBV4-1 and TRBJ2-1, with TRBD2 identical over 8 bases. V was pared by 1 base and J by 0 bases, with 8 bases of the junction left unmatched. CDR3 length equals 18 residues. The germline V gene encodes CDR1 MGHRA and CDR2 YSYEKL. The CDR3 loop is CASSQVSSGARSYNEQFF. The CDR3 DNA is TGCGCCAGCAGCCAAGTCAGTAGCGGGGCCCGCTCCTACAATGAGCAGTTCTTC.

This clonotype was seen ten or more times. J is TRBJ2-5 and V is TRBV12-3 or TRBV12-4; D perhaps matches TRBD2 (7 bases). The CDR3 contains 14 residues. V lost 2 bases and J lost 5, with 12 bases in between. The CDR3 region has the DNA TGTGCCAGCAGTTTATTGAGGGGGGGTGAGACCCAGTACTTC. It yields the protein CASSLLRGGETQYF.

This chain joins TRBV6-1 and TRBJ1-6, with a tentative D call TRBD1 (5 bases). V dropped 7 bases and J dropped 9 bases, with 16 bases sitting between them. The CDR3 runs to 14 residues. The germline V gene has CDR1 MNHNS and CDR2 SASEGT. The CDR3 DNA reads TGTGCCAGCAAACGGGAGCAGGGTGGTTCACCCCTCCACTTT. It specifies CASKREQGGSPLHF.

This clonotype was observed a few times. CDR3 bases: TGTGCCATCAGGCTGACAGGGGCGAACACCGGGGAGCTGTTTTTT. Amino acids: CAIRLTGANTGELFF. The chain uses TRBV10-3 and TRBJ2-2; 8 bases are a match to TRBD1. This CDR3 region has 15 residues. Per germline, CDR1 ENHRY and CDR2 SYGVKD. The junction had 3 bases not matched to a gene; V was cut back by 6 bases and J by 0 bases.

This chain links TRBV29-1 with TRBJ2-1, with no clear D. Trimming cost V 4 bases and J 7 bases, with 11 bases left between them. In germline, CDR1 is SQVTM, CDR2 ANQGSEA. The CDR3 length is 12 residues. CDR3 sequence (DNA): TGCAGCGTTGCTAGTAGGGCTAATGAGCAGTTCTTC. Translation: CSVASRANEQFF.

The chain employs TRBV29-1 and TRBJ2-5, with a weak D call TRBD2 (7 bases). Germline V gene sequence: CDR1 SQVTM, CDR2 ANQGSEA. The CDR3 is 15 residues long. Trimming removed 5 bases from V and 4 bases from J, with 20 bases in between. The CDR3 coding sequence is TGCAGCGTTAGCAGAGGGGGGGGTCACGGAGAGACCCAGTACTTC. This sequence encodes CSVSRGGGHGETQYF.

The sample holds a few counts of this clonotype. The chain has TRBV20-1 and TRBJ1-6; no reliable D call. The CDR3 loop spans 12 amino acids. V was cut by 0 bases and J by 6 bases, with 3 bases left in between. Germline assignment: CDR1 DFQATT and CDR2 SNEGSKA (reference sequence). This CDR3 reads CSAREANSPLHF. CDR3 nucleotide sequence: TGCAGTGCTAGAGAAGCTAATTCACCCCTCCACTTT.

This clonotype was seen more than once but under ten times. This chain joins TRBV6-1 and TRBJ2-7; possibly TRBD1 for D (6 bases). CDR1 is MNHNS and CDR2 is SASEGT in the germline V gene. This CDR3 comprises 14 residues. The V and J ends lost 6 bases and 2 bases respectively, with 14 bases between them. The CDR3 DNA sequence: TGTGCCAGCAGCCGTCGGCAGGGGCCCTACGAGCAGTACGTC. It codes for CASSRRQGPYEQYV.

This clonotype was found a few times. The gene calls are TRBV7-2 and TRBJ2-3; D perhaps matches TRBD2 (7 bases). The CDR3 runs 17 residues. Germline loops: CDR1 SGHTA, CDR2 FQGNSA. V gave up 5 bases and J gave up 1 base, with 19 bases separating them. CDR3 in DNA: TGTGCCAGCAGCGAGGGGGGCGGGGCGGGAGGCACAGATACGCAGTATTTT. This codes for CASSEGGGAGGTDTQYF.

The genes are TRBV7-6 and TRBJ1-5; unclear D gene. The CDR3 is made up of 15 amino acids. V lost 0 bases and J 5 bases, leaving 11 bases between the germline ends. Germline-derived CDR1 and CDR2 are SGHVS and FNYEAQ. The CDR3 loop reads CASSLAGRADQPQHF. The CDR3 DNA reads as TGTGCCAGCAGCTTAGCGGGTAGGGCAGATCAGCCCCAGCATTTT.

This chain connects TRBV29-1 to TRBJ1-1; 7 bases line up with TRBD1. Germline CDR1 SQVTM, CDR2 ANQGSEA. CDR3 length equals 11 residues. V lost 4 bases and J lost 10; bases outside the gene matches: 6. CDR3 nucleotide sequence: TGCAGCGTTGTAAGGGGGCGCGGAGCTTTCTTT. Translated: CSVVRGRGAFF.

This clonotype was detected once. V and J are TRBV27 and TRBJ2-5; D could derive from TRBD1 or TRBD2 (6 bases each). Trimming shortened V by 2 bases and J by 5 bases, and 15 bases separated the two germline ends. Germline assignment: CDR1 MNHEY and CDR2 SMNVEV (reference sequence). There are 15 residues in the CDR3. This chain's CDR3 is CASSLMGGGWETQYF. The CDR3 DNA sequence: TGTGCCAGCAGTTTAATGGGGGGCGGCTGGGAGACCCAGTACTTC.